These 4 T cell receptor beta chains were sequenced from one sample in a study of T cells in Graves' hyperthyroidism and ophthalmopathy. Amplified regions were TCR beta CDR3 sequences from RNA transcripts. Using the HTBI primer set, a first-round RT-PCR was run on the TCR CDR3. TCRdb reprocessed the multiplex PCR reads with MiXCR, giving one entry per CDR3 protein. This sample yields around 800,000 distinct CDR3 sequences, of which 35% to 45% are seen a single time; 7.5% to 9.5% belongs to the top ten. The specimen sequenced was blood. The receptors derive from a man between 18 and 35 years old with Graves' hyperthyroidism.

This clonotype was detected many times. The V call is TRBV29-1, the J call TRBJ1-1; the D gene is possibly TRBD1 (5 bases). The CDR3 consists of 13 residues. Germline assignment: CDR1 SQVTM and CDR2 ANQGSEA. Trimming took off 6 bases at V and 5 bases at J, with 16 bases between the two ends. CDR3: CSVGDLGGTEAFF. The CDR3 DNA reads as TGCAGCGTGGGGGACCTAGGTGGAACTGAAGCTTTCTTT. Supplemented by reference TRBV29-1 and TRBJ1-1, the full variable domain reads SAVISQKPSRDICQRGTSLTIQCQVDSQVTMMFWYRQQPGQSLTLIATANQGSEATYESGFVIDKFPISRPNLTFSTLTVSNMSPEDSSIYLCSVGDLGGTEAFFGQGTRLTVV.

V usage is TRBV12-3 or TRBV12-4 and J usage is TRBJ1-2; tentative D call: TRBD1 (5 bases). The CDR3 extends over 16 amino acids. Trimming shortened V by 5 bases and J by 8 bases, and 24 bases separated the two germline ends. CDR3 nucleotides: TGTGCCAGCAGTCCCCCTCCCAGACAGCTCCCCGAGGGCTACACCTTC. This sequence encodes CASSPPPRQLPEGYTF.

This clonotype has just a few counts. The chain carries TRBV5-1 and TRBJ2-7, with 9 bases fitting TRBD1. CDR1 SGHRS and CDR2 YFSETQ come from the germline V gene. Trimming cost V 0 bases and J 5 bases; bases outside gene matches: 6. The CDR3 covers 15 residues. CDR3 sequence: CASSLEGTGRDEQYF. The CDR3 nucleotides read TGCGCCAGCAGCTTGGAGGGGACAGGGAGGGACGAGCAGTACTTC.

The chain recombines TRBV19 with TRBJ1-5; a weak D match, TRBD1 (5 bases). Trimming removed 10 bases at V and 4 bases at J, with 17 bases between. The CDR3 length is 14 residues. Per the germline V gene, CDR1 is LNHDA and CDR2 is SQIVND (reference sequence). The CDR3 sequence: CATGGQGGNQPQHF. As DNA, the CDR3 is TGTGCCACCGGCGGGCAGGGAGGAAATCAGCCCCAGCATTTT.